This TCR beta chain was recorded in a study of glioma-infiltrating T cells after dendritic cell vaccination. Study background: Patients received autologous tumor lysate-pulsed dendritic cell vaccination between the early 2000s and the early 2010s. Dendritic cells derived from monocytes and pulsed with autologous tumor lysate formed the vaccine.

Libraries were prepared by immunoSEQ multiplex PCR; TCRdb keeps only in-frame clonotypes and omits some of them. The data hold about 76,000 clones, with roughly 87% observed a single time. Study-level findings and limits: Patients with more pretreatment TILs had longer time to progression and survival.

Germline V CDR1 and CDR2: MNHEY, SMNVEV (reference sequence). The CDR3 sequence is 14 residues long. The V end lost 3 bases, the J end lost 4 bases, and 12 bases lay between the germline ends. The time point was: after dendritic cell vaccination, including at tumor progression/relapse. As regards this clone: Its target is not known.

The TCR was taken from a human donor with glioblastoma. This specimen was blood, taken after dendritic cell vaccination. The rearrangement uses TRBV27 and TRBJ1-2; D uncertain. CDR3 sequence: CASSFREGSYGYTF. The CDR3 region has the DNA TGTGCCAGCAGTTTCCGGGAGGGATCCTATGGCTACACCTTC.